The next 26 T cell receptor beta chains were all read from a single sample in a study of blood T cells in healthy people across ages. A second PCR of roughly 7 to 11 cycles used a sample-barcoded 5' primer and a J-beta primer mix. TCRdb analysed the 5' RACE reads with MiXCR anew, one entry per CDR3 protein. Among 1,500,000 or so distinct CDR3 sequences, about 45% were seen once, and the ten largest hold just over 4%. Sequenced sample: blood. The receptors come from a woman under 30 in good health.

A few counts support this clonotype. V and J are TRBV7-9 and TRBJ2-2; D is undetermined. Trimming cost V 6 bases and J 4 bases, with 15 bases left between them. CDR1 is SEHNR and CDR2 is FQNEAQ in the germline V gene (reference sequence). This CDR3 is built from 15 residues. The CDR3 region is CASRESGLGTGELFF. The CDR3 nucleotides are TGTGCCAGCAGGGAATCGGGCCTCGGCACCGGGGAGCTGTTTTTT.

The CDR3 region is CASASWDSNQPQHF. In DNA, the CDR3 is TGTGCCAGCGCTTCTTGGGATAGCAATCAGCCCCAGCATTTT. The V gene is TRBV12-3 or TRBV12-4, the J gene TRBJ1-5, with D unclear. This CDR3 contains 14 residues. Trimming took off 8 bases at V and 0 bases at J, with 11 bases between the two ends.

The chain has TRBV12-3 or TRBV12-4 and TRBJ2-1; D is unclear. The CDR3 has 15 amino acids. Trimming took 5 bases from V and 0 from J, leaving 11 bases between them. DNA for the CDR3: TGTGCCAGCAGTCCCGCGCAGAGCTCCTACAATGAGCAGTTCTTC. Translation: CASSPAQSSYNEQFF.

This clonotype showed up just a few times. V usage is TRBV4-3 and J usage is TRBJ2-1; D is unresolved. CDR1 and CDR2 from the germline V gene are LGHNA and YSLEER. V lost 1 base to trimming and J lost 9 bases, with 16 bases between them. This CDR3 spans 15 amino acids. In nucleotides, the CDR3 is TGCGCCAGCAGCCAAGGGCGTGCGCGCGAAGCTGAGCAGTTCTTC. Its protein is CASSQGRAREAEQFF.

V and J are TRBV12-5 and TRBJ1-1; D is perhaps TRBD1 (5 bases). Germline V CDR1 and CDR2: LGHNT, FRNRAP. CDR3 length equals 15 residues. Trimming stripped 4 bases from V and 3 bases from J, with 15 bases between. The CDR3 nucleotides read TGTGCTAGTGGTTCCTCGGGACTGGTGGACACTGAAGCTTTCTTT. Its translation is CASGSSGLVDTEAFF.

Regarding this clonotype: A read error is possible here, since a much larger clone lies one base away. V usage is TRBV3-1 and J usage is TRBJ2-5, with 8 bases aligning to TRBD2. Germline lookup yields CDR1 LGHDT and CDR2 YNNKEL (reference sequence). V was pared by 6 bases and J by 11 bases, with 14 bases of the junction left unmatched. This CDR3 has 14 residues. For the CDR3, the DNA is TGTGCCAGCAGTGGCGGGGGGCCCCTAAATGAGCAGTACTTC. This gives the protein CASSGGGPLNEQYF.

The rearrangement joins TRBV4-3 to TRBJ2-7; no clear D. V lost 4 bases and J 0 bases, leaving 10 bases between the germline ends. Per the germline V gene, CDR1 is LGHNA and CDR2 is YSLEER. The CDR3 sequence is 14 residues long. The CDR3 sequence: CASSRHQSSYEQYF. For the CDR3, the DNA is TGCGCCAGCAGCCGTCACCAGAGCTCCTACGAGCAGTACTTC.

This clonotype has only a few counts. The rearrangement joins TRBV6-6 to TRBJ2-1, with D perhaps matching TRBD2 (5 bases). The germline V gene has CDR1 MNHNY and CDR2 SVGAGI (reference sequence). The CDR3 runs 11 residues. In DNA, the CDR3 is TGTGGAACGGGAAGGGTGGGGGAGCAGTTCTTC. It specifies CGTGRVGEQFF.

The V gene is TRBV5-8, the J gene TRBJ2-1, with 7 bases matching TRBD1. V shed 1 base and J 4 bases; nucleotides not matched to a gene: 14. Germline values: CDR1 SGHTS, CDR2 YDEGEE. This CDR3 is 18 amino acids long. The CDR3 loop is CASSLFYTGDPLYNEQFF. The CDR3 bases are TGTGCCAGCAGCTTGTTCTATACAGGGGACCCCCTTTACAATGAGCAGTTCTTC.

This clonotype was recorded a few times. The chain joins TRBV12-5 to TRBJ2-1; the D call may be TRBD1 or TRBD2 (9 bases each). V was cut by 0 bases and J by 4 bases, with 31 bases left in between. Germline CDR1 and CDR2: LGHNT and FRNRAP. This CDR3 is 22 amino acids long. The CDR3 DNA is TGTGCTAGTGGTTTGGTTCGACAGGGGGTTAAGAAAGGACTAGCGCATTACAATGAGCAGTTCTTC. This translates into CASGLVRQGVKKGLAHYNEQFF.

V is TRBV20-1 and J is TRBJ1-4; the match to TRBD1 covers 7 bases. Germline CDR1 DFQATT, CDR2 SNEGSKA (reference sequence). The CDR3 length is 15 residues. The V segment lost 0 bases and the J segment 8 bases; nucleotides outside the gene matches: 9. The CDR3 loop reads CSARDTRGLREKLFF. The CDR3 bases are TGCAGTGCTAGAGACACGAGGGGGCTCAGAGAAAAACTGTTTTTT.

The CDR3 spells CATSDFRSSEAFF. CDR3 DNA: TGTGCCACCAGTGATTTTAGGTCTTCTGAAGCTTTCTTT. V and J are TRBV24-1 and TRBJ1-1; D gene unclear. The CDR3 is 13 amino acids. Germline CDR1 is KGHDR and CDR2 is SFDVKD. Trimming removed 1 base at V and 6 bases at J, with 8 bases between.

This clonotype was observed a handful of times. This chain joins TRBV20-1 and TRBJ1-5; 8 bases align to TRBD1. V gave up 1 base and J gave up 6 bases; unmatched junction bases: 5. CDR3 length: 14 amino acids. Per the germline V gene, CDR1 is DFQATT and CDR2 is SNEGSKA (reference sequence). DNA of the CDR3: TGCAGTGCTAGAGCCGGGACAGGCACTCAGCCCCAGCATTTT. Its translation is CSARAGTGTQPQHF.

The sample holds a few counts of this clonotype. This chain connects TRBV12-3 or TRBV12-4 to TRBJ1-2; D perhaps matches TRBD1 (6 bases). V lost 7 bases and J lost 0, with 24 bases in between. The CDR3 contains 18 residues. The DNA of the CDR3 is TGTGCCAGCACCCACCCCGGGGGCGAGGACCGATCTAACTATGGCTACACCTTC. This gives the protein CASTHPGGEDRSNYGYTF.

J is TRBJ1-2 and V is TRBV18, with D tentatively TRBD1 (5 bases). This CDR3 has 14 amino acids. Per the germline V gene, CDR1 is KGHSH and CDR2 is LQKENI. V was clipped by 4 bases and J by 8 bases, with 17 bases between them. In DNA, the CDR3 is TGTGCCAGCTCACAACAGGAGTCTTCTGGCGGCTACACCTTC. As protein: CASSQQESSGGYTF. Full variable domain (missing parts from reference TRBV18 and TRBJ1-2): NAGVMQNPRHLVRRRGQEARLRCSPMKGHSHVYWYRQLPEEGLKFMVYLQKENIIDESGMPKERFSAEFPKEGPSILRIQQVVRGDSAAYFCASSQQESSGGYTFGSGTRLTVV.

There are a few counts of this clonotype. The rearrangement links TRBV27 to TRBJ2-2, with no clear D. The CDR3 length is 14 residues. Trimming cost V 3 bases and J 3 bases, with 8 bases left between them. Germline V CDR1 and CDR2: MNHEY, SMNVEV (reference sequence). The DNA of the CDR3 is TGTGCCAGCAGTTTGGGGATGGACACCGGGGAGCTGTTTTTT. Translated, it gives CASSLGMDTGELFF.

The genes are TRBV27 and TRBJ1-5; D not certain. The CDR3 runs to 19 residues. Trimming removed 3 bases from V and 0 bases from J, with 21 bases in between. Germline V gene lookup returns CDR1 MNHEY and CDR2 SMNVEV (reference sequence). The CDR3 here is CASSFSYPTSVYSNQPQHF. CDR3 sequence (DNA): TGTGCCAGCAGTTTCTCTTATCCGACATCGGTGTATAGCAATCAGCCCCAGCATTTT.

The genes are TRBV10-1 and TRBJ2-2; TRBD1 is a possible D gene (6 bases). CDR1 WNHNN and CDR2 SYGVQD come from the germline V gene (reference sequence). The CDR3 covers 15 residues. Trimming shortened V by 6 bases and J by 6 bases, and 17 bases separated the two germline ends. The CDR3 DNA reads TGCGCCAGCAGCCCCAGGGGCAGCGGAGCCGGGGAGCTGTTTTTT. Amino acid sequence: CASSPRGSGAGELFF.

CDR3 region: CASSHGLAGGPNTQYF. CDR3 DNA sequence: TGCGCCAGCAGCCACGGACTAGCGGGGGGCCCGAATACGCAGTATTTT. V gene TRBV4-1 combines with J gene TRBJ2-3; TRBD2 matches 14 bases. Per germline, CDR1 MGHRA and CDR2 YSYEKL. V was clipped by 3 bases and J by 7 bases; unmatched bases: 6. The CDR3 consists of 16 residues.

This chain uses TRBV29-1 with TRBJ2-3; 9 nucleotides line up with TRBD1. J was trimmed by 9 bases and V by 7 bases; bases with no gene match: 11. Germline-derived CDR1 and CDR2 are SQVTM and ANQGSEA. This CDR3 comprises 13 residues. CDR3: CSAGTGTGLTQYF. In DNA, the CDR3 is TGCAGCGCTGGGACCGGGACAGGGCTAACGCAGTATTTT.

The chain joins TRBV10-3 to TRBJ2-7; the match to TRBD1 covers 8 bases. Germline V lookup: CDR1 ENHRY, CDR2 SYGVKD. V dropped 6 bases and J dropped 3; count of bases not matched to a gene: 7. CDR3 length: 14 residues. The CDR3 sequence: CAIRRQGRIYEQYF. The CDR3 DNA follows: TGTGCCATCAGAAGACAGGGGCGTATCTACGAGCAGTACTTC.

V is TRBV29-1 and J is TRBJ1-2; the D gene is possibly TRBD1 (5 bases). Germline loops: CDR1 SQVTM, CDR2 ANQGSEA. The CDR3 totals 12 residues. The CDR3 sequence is CITRTSNYGYTF. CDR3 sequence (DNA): TGCATCACCAGGACATCTAACTATGGCTACACCTTC.

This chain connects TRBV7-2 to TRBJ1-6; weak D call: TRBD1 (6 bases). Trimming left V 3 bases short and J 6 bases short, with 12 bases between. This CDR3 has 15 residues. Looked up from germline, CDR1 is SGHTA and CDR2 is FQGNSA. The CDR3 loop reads CASSFQGLLNSPLHF. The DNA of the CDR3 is TGTGCCAGCAGCTTTCAGGGGTTACTTAATTCACCCCTCCACTTT.

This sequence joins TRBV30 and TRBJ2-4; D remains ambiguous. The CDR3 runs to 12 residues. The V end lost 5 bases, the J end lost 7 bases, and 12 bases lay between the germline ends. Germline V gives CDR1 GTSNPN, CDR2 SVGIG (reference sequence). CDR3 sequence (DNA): TGTGCCTGGTCTCCCCTAGAGAACATTCAGTACTTC. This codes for CAWSPLENIQYF.

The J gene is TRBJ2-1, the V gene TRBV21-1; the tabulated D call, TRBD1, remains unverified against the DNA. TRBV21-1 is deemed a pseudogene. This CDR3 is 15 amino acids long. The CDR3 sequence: CASIRQGQVEETQFF. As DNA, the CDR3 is TGTGCCAGCATCCGACAGGGGCAGGTGGAAGAGACCCAGTTCTTC.

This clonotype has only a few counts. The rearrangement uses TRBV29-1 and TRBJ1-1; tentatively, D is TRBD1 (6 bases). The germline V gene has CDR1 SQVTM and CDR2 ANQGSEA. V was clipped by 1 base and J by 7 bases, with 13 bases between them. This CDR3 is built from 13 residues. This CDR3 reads CSVEAWGQGEAFF. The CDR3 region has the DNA TGCAGCGTTGAAGCTTGGGGGCAGGGTGAAGCTTTCTTT.